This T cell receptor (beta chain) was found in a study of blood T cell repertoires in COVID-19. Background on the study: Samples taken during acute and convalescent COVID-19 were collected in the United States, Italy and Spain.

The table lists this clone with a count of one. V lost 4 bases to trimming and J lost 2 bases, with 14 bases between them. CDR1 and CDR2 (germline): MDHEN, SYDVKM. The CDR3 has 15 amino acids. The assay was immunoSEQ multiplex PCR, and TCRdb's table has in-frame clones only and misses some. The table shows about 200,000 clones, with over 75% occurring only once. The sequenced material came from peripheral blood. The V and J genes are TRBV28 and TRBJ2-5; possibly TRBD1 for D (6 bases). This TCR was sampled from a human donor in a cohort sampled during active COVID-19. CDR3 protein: CASSWVGALQETQYF. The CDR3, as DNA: TGTGCCAGCAGTTGGGTGGGGGCCCTTCAAGAGACCCAGTACTTC.